These T cell receptor beta chains were read from a single sample in a study of blood T cell repertoires in COVID-19. The repertoire was sequenced with immunoSEQ multiplex PCR; TCRdb's copy has only in-frame clones and lacks some. The data hold over 130,000 clones, with around four fifths observed a single time. The sequencing input was peripheral blood. These receptors originate from a woman of 80 years or more with acute or convalescent COVID-19. The CDR3 runs from the conserved cysteine through the conserved F or W. Fields, in order: CDR3 protein, CDR3 DNA, clone size, V gene, D gene, J gene. D genes are given only for firm matches. Clone sizes are given selectively: once, few, many, or a class where the clone is expanded.

cdr3_aa: CASSRGGSYNEQFF
cdr3_nt: TGTGCCAGTAGCCGGGGTGGCTCCTACAATGAGCAGTTCTTC
clone_size: once
v_call: TRBV19
d_call: -
j_call: TRBJ2-1

cdr3_aa: CASSYPTGYYGYTF
cdr3_nt: TGTGCCAGCAGTTACCCTACAGGGTACTATGGCTACACCTTC
clone_size: -
v_call: TRBV6-6
d_call: -
j_call: TRBJ1-2

cdr3_aa: CASSPGGAVSAFF
cdr3_nt: TGCGCCAGCAGCCCGGGGGGTGCGGTTTCAGCTTTCTTT
clone_size: -
v_call: TRBV5-1
d_call: -
j_call: TRBJ1-1

cdr3_aa: CASSLAEDSPLHF
cdr3_nt: TGCGCCAGCAGCTTGGCCGAGGATTCACCCCTCCACTTT
clone_size: -
v_call: TRBV5-1
d_call: -
j_call: TRBJ1-6

cdr3_aa: CASSVDPGSYEQYF
cdr3_nt: TGTGCCAGCAGTGTCGATCCGGGTTCCTACGAGCAGTACTTC
clone_size: -
v_call: TRBV2
d_call: -
j_call: TRBJ2-7

cdr3_aa: CASSMSSSPLHF
cdr3_nt: TGTGCCAGCAGTATGTCGTCTTCACCCCTCCACTTT
clone_size: -
v_call: TRBV12-3/TRBV12-4
d_call: -
j_call: TRBJ1-6

cdr3_aa: CASSFQGVDEKLFF
cdr3_nt: TGTGCCAGCAGTTTTCAGGGGGTCGACGAAAAACTGTTTTTT
clone_size: -
v_call: TRBV28
d_call: TRBD1
j_call: TRBJ1-4

cdr3_aa: CSADDNYEQYF
cdr3_nt: TGCAGCGCCGATGACAACTACGAGCAGTACTTC
clone_size: -
v_call: TRBV29-1
d_call: -
j_call: TRBJ2-7

cdr3_aa: CASSLDGTGSREQYF
cdr3_nt: TGCGCCAGCAGCTTGGATGGGACAGGGAGCCGCGAGCAGTACTTC
clone_size: -
v_call: TRBV5-1
d_call: TRBD1
j_call: TRBJ2-7

cdr3_aa: CATSRDRGGDQPQHF
cdr3_nt: TGTGCCACCAGCAGAGATCGAGGGGGCGATCAGCCCCAGCATTTT
clone_size: once
v_call: TRBV15
d_call: TRBD1
j_call: TRBJ1-5

cdr3_aa: CASSLRGSGNTIYF
cdr3_nt: TGTGCCAGCAGCTTAAGGGGGTCCGGAAACACCATATATTTT
clone_size: -
v_call: TRBV5-8
d_call: -
j_call: TRBJ1-3

cdr3_aa: CATRLGTHNQPQHF
cdr3_nt: TGTGCCACCCGACTGGGGACACACAATCAGCCCCAGCATTTT
clone_size: few
v_call: TRBV19
d_call: -
j_call: TRBJ1-5

cdr3_aa: CASRDPGGQPQHF
cdr3_nt: TGTGCCAGCAGAGACCCAGGTGGACAGCCCCAGCATTTT
clone_size: -
v_call: TRBV6-5
d_call: -
j_call: TRBJ1-5

cdr3_aa: CASSVGGRTPLHF
cdr3_nt: TGTGCCAGCAGCGTAGGAGGCAGAACACCCCTCCACTTT
clone_size: -
v_call: TRBV9
d_call: -
j_call: TRBJ1-6

cdr3_aa: CATSRPPGGYDYGYTF
cdr3_nt: TGTGCCACCAGCAGACCCCCCGGAGGGTATGACTATGGCTACACCTTC
clone_size: -
v_call: TRBV15
d_call: -
j_call: TRBJ1-2

cdr3_aa: CASSWDRFSGNTIYF
cdr3_nt: TGTGCCAGCAGCTGGGACAGGTTCTCTGGAAACACCATATATTTT
clone_size: -
v_call: TRBV11-2
d_call: TRBD1
j_call: TRBJ1-3

cdr3_aa: CASSPGDQETQYF
cdr3_nt: TGTGCCAGCAGTCCCGGGGACCAAGAGACCCAGTACTTC
clone_size: -
v_call: TRBV28
d_call: -
j_call: TRBJ2-5

cdr3_aa: CASSSGQGTYNEQFF
cdr3_nt: TGTGCCAGCAGTTCTGGACAGGGTACCTACAATGAGCAGTTCTTC
clone_size: -
v_call: TRBV11-2
d_call: TRBD1
j_call: TRBJ2-1

cdr3_aa: CASSLAQGDTGELFF
cdr3_nt: TGCGCCAGCAGCTTGGCACAGGGTGACACCGGGGAGCTGTTTTTT
clone_size: -
v_call: TRBV5-1
d_call: -
j_call: TRBJ2-2

cdr3_aa: CASSLTGLTNEKLFF
cdr3_nt: TGTGCCAGCAGTTTGACAGGGTTGACTAATGAAAAACTGTTTTTT
clone_size: -
v_call: TRBV27
d_call: TRBD1
j_call: TRBJ1-4

cdr3_aa: CASSIGIEKGDRSSYNEQFF
cdr3_nt: TGTGCCAGTAGTATAGGGATTGAAAAGGGTGACAGAAGCTCCTACAATGAGCAGTTCTTC
clone_size: -
v_call: TRBV19
d_call: -
j_call: TRBJ2-1

cdr3_aa: CASSHGLAAYNEQFF
cdr3_nt: TGTGCCAGCAGCCACGGACTAGCGGCCTACAATGAGCAGTTCTTC
clone_size: -
v_call: TRBV11-2
d_call: TRBD2
j_call: TRBJ2-1

cdr3_aa: CASRSGTSGGPRYYEQYF
cdr3_nt: TGTGCCAGCCGCTCCGGGACTAGCGGGGGGCCAAGATACTACGAGCAGTACTTC
clone_size: -
v_call: TRBV7-8
d_call: TRBD2
j_call: TRBJ2-7

cdr3_aa: CASSPRLAAISSQYF
cdr3_nt: TGTGCCAGCAGCCCGCGACTAGCGGCAATCTCTTCGCAGTATTTT
clone_size: -
v_call: TRBV6-4
d_call: TRBD2
j_call: TRBJ2-3

cdr3_aa: CASSFVNGYGYTF
cdr3_nt: TGTGCCAGCAGTTTTGTTAACGGGTATGGCTACACCTTC
clone_size: -
v_call: TRBV28
d_call: -
j_call: TRBJ1-2

cdr3_aa: CASSWGLGAHQAETQYF
cdr3_nt: TGTGCCAGCAGCTGGGGCCTGGGGGCCCACCAAGCGGAGACCCAGTACTTC
clone_size: -
v_call: TRBV5-4
d_call: -
j_call: TRBJ2-5

cdr3_aa: CASSPDRWGEAFF
cdr3_nt: TGTGCCAGCTCACCAGACAGGTGGGGTGAAGCTTTCTTT
clone_size: few
v_call: TRBV18
d_call: -
j_call: TRBJ1-1

cdr3_aa: CASSQETSLYEQYF
cdr3_nt: TGTGCCAGCAGCCAAGAGACTAGTCTCTACGAGCAGTACTTC
clone_size: -
v_call: TRBV4-2
d_call: -
j_call: TRBJ2-7

cdr3_aa: CASSGRGGWGNQPQHF
cdr3_nt: TGTGCCAGCAGTGGCCGGGGAGGTTGGGGCAATCAGCCCCAGCATTTT
clone_size: -
v_call: TRBV6-2/TRBV6-3
d_call: -
j_call: TRBJ1-5

cdr3_aa: CASSKRGPGAEAFF
cdr3_nt: TGTGCCAGTAGTAAGCGGGGGCCCGGTGCTGAAGCTTTCTTT
clone_size: -
v_call: TRBV19
d_call: -
j_call: TRBJ1-1

cdr3_aa: CASSFAGAPYNSPLHF
cdr3_nt: TGTGCCAGCAGTTTTGCGGGGGCCCCCTATAATTCACCCCTCCACTTT
clone_size: once
v_call: TRBV28
d_call: -
j_call: TRBJ1-6

cdr3_aa: CASSQPRGPLRF
cdr3_nt: TGTGCCAGCAGCCAGCCGAGGGGGCCCCTACGCTTC
clone_size: -
v_call: TRBV3-1/TRBV3-2
d_call: TRBD1
j_call: TRBJ2-4

cdr3_aa: CASRNTGEAFF
cdr3_nt: TGTGCCAGCAGAAACACAGGAGAAGCTTTCTTT
clone_size: once
v_call: TRBV6-5
d_call: -
j_call: TRBJ1-1

cdr3_aa: CSVEEGRGNYGYTF
cdr3_nt: TGCAGCGTTGAAGAGGGCAGAGGGAACTATGGCTACACCTTC
clone_size: -
v_call: TRBV29-1
d_call: -
j_call: TRBJ1-2

cdr3_aa: CASSLLAGGSYEQYF
cdr3_nt: TGTGCCAGCAGCTTACTGGCGGGAGGAAGCTACGAGCAGTACTTC
clone_size: -
v_call: TRBV7-8
d_call: TRBD2
j_call: TRBJ2-7

cdr3_aa: CASRDRTTANTIYF
cdr3_nt: TGTGCCAGCAGGGACAGGACCACGGCAAACACCATATATTTT
clone_size: -
v_call: TRBV2
d_call: TRBD1
j_call: TRBJ1-3

cdr3_aa: CSASMTDPMNTEAFF
cdr3_nt: TGCAGTGCTAGTATGACAGATCCTATGAACACTGAAGCTTTCTTT
clone_size: -
v_call: TRBV20-1
d_call: -
j_call: TRBJ1-1

cdr3_aa: CASSPHTGNTEAFF
cdr3_nt: TGTGCCAGCAGCCCACACACAGGGAACACTGAAGCTTTCTTT
clone_size: -
v_call: TRBV13
d_call: -
j_call: TRBJ1-1

cdr3_aa: CASSLHSGMNTGELFF
cdr3_nt: TGTGCCAGCAGCCTACATAGCGGGATGAACACCGGGGAGCTGTTTTTT
clone_size: -
v_call: TRBV4-2
d_call: TRBD2
j_call: TRBJ2-2

cdr3_aa: CASFPTGTGSHEQFF
cdr3_nt: TGCGCCAGCTTTCCGACCGGGACAGGGTCTCATGAGCAGTTCTTC
clone_size: -
v_call: TRBV5-1
d_call: TRBD1
j_call: TRBJ2-1

cdr3_aa: CASRHTGAYTEAFF
cdr3_nt: TGTGCCAGCAGACACACAGGGGCATACACTGAAGCTTTCTTT
clone_size: -
v_call: TRBV7-9
d_call: TRBD1
j_call: TRBJ1-1